Below are 24 T cell receptor beta chains sequenced from a single sample in a study of blood T cell repertoires in COVID-19. Clones were read by immunoSEQ multiplex PCR, and TCRdb kept only the in-frame ones, dropping some. In the table there are roughly 79,000 clones, 84% of which are singletons. The source material was peripheral blood. All receptors come from a man aged 45 to 65 with acute or convalescent COVID-19.

The gene calls are TRBV24-1 and TRBJ2-5; D is perhaps TRBD2 (6 bases). The CDR3 is 15 residues long. Per the germline V gene, CDR1 is KGHDR and CDR2 is SFDVKD. V lost 10 bases and J 3 bases, leaving 20 bases between the germline ends. CDR3 coding DNA: TGTGCCACAGCGGACGTTGGAGGGGTTGAAGAGACCCAGTACTTC. This gives the protein CATADVGGVEETQYF.

A single count supports this clone. The J gene is TRBJ2-4, the V gene TRBV9; weak D call: TRBD2 (6 bases). The length of the CDR3 is 16 residues. Trimming stripped 3 bases from V and 6 bases from J, with 19 bases between. Per germline, CDR1 SGDLS and CDR2 YYNGEE. CDR3 in DNA: TGTGCCAGCAGCGGGGGGGACTCCTTCCGGGGAAACATTCAGTACTTC. Translation gives CASSGGDSFRGNIQYF.

The J gene is TRBJ1-1, the V gene TRBV4-3; tentatively, D is TRBD1 (5 bases). The length of the CDR3 is 15 residues. Germline V gene lookup returns CDR1 LGHNA and CDR2 YSLEER. The V end lost 0 bases, the J end lost 5 bases, and 13 bases lay between the germline ends. In nucleotides, the CDR3 is TGCGCCAGCAGCCAAGAGTCAGGGTTTTATACTGAAGCTTTCTTT. Its protein product is CASSQESGFYTEAFF.

This clone appeared a single time. DNA for the CDR3: TGCAGCGTTGTGCTCACACCAAGTGAAGCTTTCTTT. Its translation: CSVVLTPSEAFF. This chain links TRBV29-1 with TRBJ1-1; D call uncertain. The V and J ends lost 4 bases and 7 bases respectively, with 13 bases between them. The length of the CDR3 is 12 residues. CDR1 is SQVTM and CDR2 is ANQGSEA in the germline V gene.

The chain combines TRBV18 with TRBJ2-1; no clear D gene. Germline assignment: CDR1 KGHSH and CDR2 LQKENI. The CDR3 consists of 14 residues. The V and J ends lost 2 bases and 6 bases respectively, with 11 bases between them. The DNA for the CDR3 is TGTGCCAGCTCACCAGTGGGCCTAACCAATGAGCAGTTCTTC. Amino acid sequence: CASSPVGLTNEQFF.

This clone was picked up a small number of times. The chain carries TRBV11-2 and TRBJ2-7; 9 bases match TRBD2. The CDR3 spans 15 residues. J gave up 7 bases and V 3 bases, and 10 bases lay outside the gene matches. Germline V lookup: CDR1 SGHAT, CDR2 FQNNGV. This CDR3 reads CASSFDLAGGREQYF. The CDR3, as DNA: TGTGCCAGCAGCTTTGATTTGGCGGGAGGGCGGGAGCAGTACTTC.

The rearrangement uses TRBV7-6 and TRBJ2-3; TRBD2 agrees at 8 bases. This CDR3 has 17 amino acids. Unmatched junction bases numbered 10, after V lost 5 bases and J lost 0 bases. Germline V CDR1 and CDR2: SGHVS, FNYEAQ. CDR3 sequence (DNA): TGTGCCAGCAGCGGGGCGGGGGGCCTTGCTAGCACAGATACGCAGTATTTT. It is translated as CASSGAGGLASTDTQYF.

Here the CDR3 DNA reads TGTGCCAGTAGGGGACTAGCGGGAGGTGGAAGCTCCTACAATGAGCAGTTCTTC. It encodes CASRGLAGGGSSYNEQFF. The chain is built from TRBV19 and TRBJ2-1; 15 nucleotides agree with TRBD2. V lost 6 bases, J lost 0 bases, and 6 bases stayed unmatched. The CDR3 is made up of 18 amino acids. In germline, CDR1 is LNHDA, CDR2 SQIVND (reference sequence).

Concerning this clone itself: This same CDR3 is encoded by further DNA sequences in the sample. The chain couples TRBV18 to TRBJ2-7; 10 bases fit TRBD1. The CDR3 sequence is 15 residues long. Trimming took 0 bases from V and 3 from J; bases not matched to a gene: 2. Germline lookup yields CDR1 KGHSH and CDR2 LQKENI. The CDR3 DNA follows: TGTGCCAGCTCACCACCGGGACAGGGGAGCTACGAGCAGTACTTC. Translating gives CASSPPGQGSYEQYF.

The chain recombines TRBV19 with TRBJ1-2; 7 positions match TRBD1. With 3 bases clipped from V and 4 bases from J, the junction kept 11 bases outside the gene matches. The CDR3 has 16 residues. Germline CDR1 LNHDA, CDR2 SQIVND (reference sequence). CDR3 sequence (DNA): TGTGCCAGTAGTATTAATCTGGCAGGGGGTGCCTATGGCTACACCTTC. It codes for CASSINLAGGAYGYTF.

The J gene is TRBJ2-1, the V gene TRBV7-7, with D perhaps TRBD1 (6 bases). The CDR3 length is 16 residues. Between the trimmed V and J ends, which lost 1 base and 2 bases, there was a span of 12 bases. In germline, CDR1 is SSHAT, CDR2 FNYEAQ (reference sequence). The CDR3 spells CASSLDPDSPYNEQFF. CDR3 in DNA: TGTGCCAGCAGCTTAGACCCGGACAGCCCCTACAATGAGCAGTTCTTC.

The chain employs TRBV2 and TRBJ1-1, with D unresolved. V was clipped by 7 bases and J by 1 base, with 10 bases between them. In germline, CDR1 is SNHLY, CDR2 FYNNEI. The CDR3 has 13 residues. CDR3 loop: CASNRLGNTEAFF. CDR3 DNA sequence: TGTGCCAGCAACCGACTGGGGAACACTGAAGCTTTCTTT.

The rearrangement joins TRBV6-5 to TRBJ2-2; 7 bases line up with TRBD2. Germline V gives CDR1 MNHEY, CDR2 SVGAGI. Trimming at V came to 5 bases and at J to 6 bases, leaving 9 bases not matched to a gene. This CDR3 is 15 amino acids long. CDR3 in amino acids: CASSPDYSGAGELFF. CDR3 DNA sequence: TGTGCCAGCAGTCCGGACTACAGCGGGGCCGGGGAGCTGTTTTTT.

For the CDR3, the DNA is TGTGCCAGCAGCATCGGACTAGATCGCACAGATACGCAGTATTTT. Protein product: CASSIGLDRTDTQYF. The rearrangement uses TRBV7-9 and TRBJ2-3; 7 bases are shared with TRBD2. V shed 5 bases, J shed 1 base, and the junction held 6 bases outside the gene matches. Germline V gene data show CDR1 as SEHNR and CDR2 as FQNEAQ (reference sequence). CDR3 length equals 15 residues. Together with reference TRBV7-9 and TRBJ2-3, the CDR3 gives the full variable domain: DTGVSQNPRHKITKRGQNVTFRCDPISEHNRLYWYRQTLGQGPEFLTYFQNEAQLEKSRLLSDRFSAERPKGSFSTLEIQRTEQGDSAMYLCASSIGLDRTDTQYFGPGTRLTVL.

The genes are TRBV30 and TRBJ1-5; a possible D gene is TRBD1 (5 bases). In germline, CDR1 is GTSNPN, CDR2 SVGIG (reference sequence). The CDR3 runs to 13 residues. V gave up 4 bases and J gave up 5 bases, with 12 bases separating them. CDR3 nucleotides: TGTGCCTGGAAAATTGGGGGGGATCAGCCCCAGCATTTT. Residues: CAWKIGGDQPQHF. Looking up the rest from reference TRBV30 and TRBJ1-5 gives the full variable domain: SQTIHQWPATLVQPVGSPLSLECTVEGTSNPNLYWYRQAAGRGLQLLFYSVGIGQISSEVPQNLSASRPQDRQFILSSKKLLLSDSGFYLCAWKIGGDQPQHFGDGTRLSIL.

V gene TRBV7-9 combines with J gene TRBJ2-7; TRBD2 aligns across 16 bases. The CDR3 contains 18 residues. Trimming at V came to 7 bases and at J to 1 base, leaving 10 bases not matched to a gene. The germline gives CDR1 SEHNR, CDR2 FQNEAQ (reference sequence). The CDR3 loop reads CASTGTSGRAVGSYEQYF. DNA of the CDR3: TGTGCCAGCACCGGGACTAGCGGGAGGGCGGTGGGATCCTACGAGCAGTACTTC.

The CDR3 DNA reads as TGTGCCAGCAGCGTAGCGGGTAGCGGTAGCACAGATACGCAGTATTTT. It encodes CASSVAGSGSTDTQYF. The genes are TRBV9 and TRBJ2-3, with D possibly matching TRBD2 (6 bases). The CDR3 is 16 residues long. The V end lost 0 bases, the J end lost 0 bases, and 11 bases lay between the germline ends. Germline loops: CDR1 SGDLS, CDR2 YYNGEE.

The chain employs TRBV6-5 and TRBJ2-7, with 9 bases matching TRBD2. The CDR3 runs to 15 residues. Germline loops: CDR1 MNHEY, CDR2 SVGAGI. The trim removed 0 bases at V and 3 bases at J, leaving 3 bases unmatched. The CDR3 loop reads CASSYSRLAVYEQYF. The CDR3 nucleotides are TGTGCCAGCAGTTACTCGAGACTAGCGGTCTACGAGCAGTACTTC.

The DNA of the CDR3 is TGTGCCAGTAGGATGACAGGGATGAACACTGAAGCTTTCTTT. Translation gives CASRMTGMNTEAFF. The chain combines TRBV19 with TRBJ1-1; 7 bases align to TRBD1. This CDR3 spans 14 amino acids. Germline V lookup: CDR1 LNHDA, CDR2 SQIVND (reference sequence). V lost 6 bases and J lost 0; bases outside the gene matches: 4.

The rearrangement joins TRBV19 to TRBJ2-1, with 8 positions matching TRBD2. The V gene end was trimmed by 7 bases and the J gene end by 7 bases; junction bases not matched to a gene: 12. The germline CDR1 and CDR2 sequences are LNHDA and SQIVND (reference sequence). The CDR3 extends over 15 amino acids. The CDR3 here is CASKRLREGRNEQFF. DNA of the CDR3: TGTGCCAGTAAAAGGCTTCGGGAGGGTAGGAATGAGCAGTTCTTC.

The V and J genes are TRBV11-3 and TRBJ2-1; 9 positions agree with TRBD1. V gave up 1 base and J gave up 8 bases; unmatched junction bases: 9. Germline V lookup: CDR1 SGHNT, CDR2 YENEEA. This CDR3 has 16 residues. CDR3 bases: TGTGCCAGCAGCTTAGTAGGGGACAGGGTTTACCATGAGCAGTTCTTC. Its protein is CASSLVGDRVYHEQFF.

The V gene is TRBV7-2, the J gene TRBJ2-7; 10 nucleotides match TRBD2. CDR1 is SGHTA, CDR2 FQGNSA, per germline. The CDR3 sequence is 15 residues long. V lost 2 bases and J lost 4; bases outside the gene matches: 5. The CDR3 region is CASSLQAGGQYEQYF. As DNA, the CDR3 is TGTGCCAGCAGCTTACAAGCGGGGGGGCAGTACGAGCAGTACTTC.

This clone was counted between two and nine times. The rearrangement joins TRBV27 to TRBJ2-1; 11 bases are shared with TRBD2. CDR1 is MNHEY, CDR2 SMNVEV, per germline (reference sequence). J lost 5 bases, V lost 4 bases, and 7 bases had no gene match. CDR3 size: 16 residues. The CDR3 loop is CASSSPLAGGNNEQFF. For the CDR3, the DNA is TGTGCCAGCAGTTCCCCTCTAGCGGGAGGAAACAATGAGCAGTTCTTC.

CDR3 amino acids: CASSDPGQGNSPLHF. CDR3 coding DNA: TGTGCCAGCAGTGATCCGGGACAGGGTAATTCACCCCTCCACTTT. The rearrangement uses TRBV6-1 and TRBJ1-6, with 9 nucleotides matching TRBD1. Trimming removed 3 bases from V and 6 bases from J; junction bases left unmatched: 3. This CDR3 has 15 amino acids. In germline, CDR1 is MNHNS, CDR2 SASEGT.